This paragraph covers one TCR beta chain sequence. Its antigen remains unidentified. Repertoires were generated with immunoSEQ multiplex PCR, while TCRdb's copy carries only in-frame clones and drops some. The table has 350,000 to 450,000 clones, roughly 84% seen once. The ends were cut back, 4 bases at V and 5 bases at J, with 7 bases in the middle. The germline V gene encodes CDR1 ENHRY and CDR2 SYGVKD. This CDR3 spans 12 amino acids. Specified treatment: 15 to 20 received Ad26.COV2.S at low or high dose, single or two shots; several received placebo; per-sample allocation not given. All samples were drawn on day 63, counting from the first vaccine or placebo injection. An adult of 18-55 years in Boston served as donor. Expressing Wuhan-strain SARS-CoV-2 spike, an Ad26 vector served as the vaccine. This sample was included in a study of Ad26.COV2.S vaccination and SARS-CoV-2 variants. Study observations and caveats: Reportedly, after vaccination the spike-specific CD8+ and CD4+ T cell responses displayed substantial breadth.

The chain links TRBV10-3 to TRBJ2-3, with D possibly TRBD2 on 6 matching bases. The starting material was peripheral blood, obtained in a trial of Ad26.COV2.S vaccine versus placebo. This TCR was sampled from a person between 18 and 65 years old who received the Ad26.COV2.S COVID-19 vaccine or a placebo. The CDR3 spells CAISGTKDTQYF. For the CDR3, the DNA is TGTGCCATCAGTGGGACTAAAGATACGCAGTATTTT.